The source of this T cell receptor (beta chain) is a study of blood T cell repertoires in COVID-19. At the level of the study: Samples representing acute and convalescent COVID-19 were sourced from the United States, Italy and Spain.

Cohort 3 donors were reported recovered after two negative PCRs, clearance, or symptom resolution. The repertoire was sequenced with immunoSEQ multiplex PCR; TCRdb's copy has only in-frame clones and lacks some. The sample lists a few hundred thousand clones, just under 90% occurring once. From germline, CDR1 is ENHRY and CDR2 SYGVKD. J gave up 1 base and V 6 bases, and 8 bases lay outside the gene matches. The CDR3 length is 15 residues. The V call is TRBV10-3, the J call TRBJ2-7; 8 nucleotides agree with TRBD1. Sequencing used PBMCs or T cells enriched from blood (not recorded which). This clonotype was obtained from a woman in her 30s who had recovered from COVID-19. The CDR3 region has the DNA TGTGCCATCAGGGGTCAAACAGGGGGGTCCTACGAGCAGTACTTC. Its translation is CAIRGQTGGSYEQYF.